What follows is one T cell receptor (beta chain) and its context. The antigen is unknown. This sample is drawn from a study of T cells in Graves' hyperthyroidism and ophthalmopathy. Study results and limitations: With a median lead of 6.5 months before onset, the model predicted ophthalmopathy. In the analysis, a 13 V-J model separated ophthalmopathy from stable hyperthyroidism. The majority of expanded thyroid clonotypes above 0.001 also appeared in blood.

Clinicians diagnosed patients from clinical symptoms, serum thyroxine and TRAb, thyroid ultrasound and orbital computed tomography. Researchers amplified the TCR beta CDR3 regions from RNA transcripts. A set of HTBI primers served as the primers for a first-round RT-PCR of the TCR CDR3. TCRdb redid the calling of the multiplex PCR reads with MiXCR, one entry per CDR3 protein. The table includes about 700,000 distinct CDR3 sequences, less than 45% detected once. The receptor comes from an adult man with Graves' disease, either hyperthyroidism or ophthalmopathy (not recorded which). Sequencing input: peripheral blood or thyroid tissue (not recorded which).

This chain's CDR3 is CSARDTSADIWADTEAFF. CDR3 coding DNA: TGCAGTGCTAGAGATACGTCTGCCGACATATGGGCTGACACTGAAGCTTTCTTT. The chain joins TRBV20-1 to TRBJ1-1, with D unresolved. With 0 bases removed from V and 3 bases from J, the gap between germline ends came to 23 bases. Germline V gene data show CDR1 as DFQATT and CDR2 as SNEGSKA (reference sequence). The CDR3 is 18 amino acids.